The T cell receptor (beta chain) under discussion was sequenced for a study of CD8 T cells in Susac syndrome. Overall study: The Susac syndrome patients were therapy-naive, on corticosteroids, or on intravenous immunoglobulin alone at blood draw. Study results and caveats: The TCR sequencing and HLA analysis in the study involved a relatively small number of individuals, as the study acknowledged.

CD8+ and CD4+ T cells from blood underwent TCR beta sequencing. TEMRA cells were FACS-enriched, with CD8+ and CD4+ T cells isolated negatively. Trimming stripped 6 bases from V and 2 bases from J, with 14 bases between. Looked up from germline, CDR1 is MDHEN and CDR2 is SYDVKM. The CDR3 extends over 15 amino acids. cDNA came from around 0.5 to 1 ug RNA primed by random hexamers. TCRdb recomputed calls from the immunoSEQ multiplex PCR reads with MiXCR, one row per CDR3 protein. Of 160,000 or so distinct CDR3 sequences in the sample, approximately 94% were seen once. Note on this clonotype: Its matching antigen is unknown.

The receptor comes from a human donor with Susac syndrome. The genes are TRBV28 and TRBJ1-5, with D possibly TRBD1 on 5 matching bases. Sequencing was performed on CD4+ T cells from PBMCs. The CDR3 DNA reads as TGTGCCAGCAGCCCGACAGCGGTGGGCAATCAGCCCCAGCATTTT. It specifies CASSPTAVGNQPQHF.